This T cell receptor beta chain was obtained from a study of blood T cell repertoires in COVID-19. Produced via immunoSEQ multiplex PCR; TCRdb's table is partial and in-frame only. The sample has about 14,000 clones; around nine tenths are singletons. The germline V gene has CDR1 LNHDA and CDR2 SQIVND (reference sequence). The CDR3 has 14 amino acids. V shed 5 bases, J shed 4 bases, and the junction held 5 bases outside the gene matches. Sequencing was done on a sample of peripheral blood. The J gene is TRBJ2-3, the V gene TRBV19; 8 nucleotides align to TRBD1. This TCR derives from a human donor in a cohort sampled during active COVID-19. The CDR3 spells CASSARRGPDTQYF. The CDR3 nucleotides are TGTGCCAGTAGTGCCCGCAGGGGGCCAGATACGCAGTATTTT.